This entry lists 28 T cell receptor beta chains sequenced from one sample in a study of CD8 T cells in Susac syndrome. Roughly 0.45 to 1 ug RNA was reverse transcribed with random hexamers. Using its own MiXCR run on the immunoSEQ multiplex PCR reads, TCRdb lists one record per CDR3 protein. Here the sample spans 150,000 to 200,000 distinct CDR3 sequences, approximately 93% being singletons. Input material: CD4+ T cells from PBMCs. The receptors stem from a human donor in good health.

This sequence joins TRBV20-1 and TRBJ1-6; D uncertain. The CDR3 is 15 amino acids. Looked up from germline, CDR1 is DFQATT and CDR2 is SNEGSKA (reference sequence). V gave up 0 bases and J gave up 7 bases, with 13 bases separating them. In nucleotides, the CDR3 is TGCAGTGCTAGAGATTCTCCGGGCAGGAATTCACCCCTCCACTTT. Encoded protein: CSARDSPGRNSPLHF.

V and J are TRBV3-1 and TRBJ1-2, with no clear D. Germline CDR1 is LGHDT and CDR2 is YNNKEL (reference sequence). The V end lost 0 bases, the J end lost 4 bases, and 6 bases lay between the germline ends. The CDR3 totals 13 residues. For the CDR3, the DNA is TGTGCCAGCAGCCAAGAGAGCCTCTATGGCTACACCTTC. It encodes CASSQESLYGYTF.

This clonotype was detected once. This rearrangement joins TRBV4-2 to TRBJ1-3; a possible D gene is TRBD1 (6 bases). The CDR3 is 18 residues long. Germline CDR1 LGHNA, CDR2 YNFKEQ. V lost 1 base, J lost 1 base, and 17 bases lay in between. The CDR3: CASSQAGVPGQSGNTIYF. CDR3 DNA sequence: TGTGCCAGCAGCCAAGCAGGGGTCCCCGGACAGTCTGGAAACACCATATATTTT.

V is TRBV29-1 and J is TRBJ2-1; 8 nucleotides line up with TRBD1. Germline trimming cut 8 bases from V and 7 bases from J; bases unmatched to any gene: 13. The germline V gene has CDR1 SQVTM and CDR2 ANQGSEA. This CDR3 spans 14 amino acids. CDR3 protein: CSFTGGSRYNEQFF. The CDR3 DNA reads as TGCAGCTTCACAGGGGGATCGCGGTATAATGAGCAGTTCTTC.

The rearrangement uses TRBV7-2 and TRBJ2-6; TRBD1 matches at 7 bases. J lost 2 bases, V lost 8 bases, and 6 bases had no gene match. The CDR3 has 15 amino acids. Germline lookup yields CDR1 SGHTA and CDR2 FQGNSA. The CDR3 DNA reads TGTGCCAGCGGCCCAGGGGGAGCTGGGGCCAACGTCCTGACTTTC. It codes for CASGPGGAGANVLTF.

The CDR3 here is CSVEVLTEAFF. The CDR3 DNA sequence: TGCAGCGTTGAGGTCCTCACTGAAGCTTTCTTT. The chain uses TRBV29-1 and TRBJ1-1; D not certain. Trimming stripped 3 bases from V and 4 bases from J, with 6 bases between. CDR3 length: 11 residues. Germline assignment: CDR1 SQVTM and CDR2 ANQGSEA.

This rearrangement joins TRBV5-1 to TRBJ1-1, with D possibly being TRBD1 (5 bases). The CDR3 covers 12 residues. Trimming took 4 bases from V and 7 from J, leaving 11 bases between them. Looked up from germline, CDR1 is SGHRS and CDR2 is YFSETQ. CDR3 coding DNA: TGCGCCAGCAGCAGCGCGGGGCTTGAAGCTTTCTTT. Translated, it gives CASSSAGLEAFF.

V gene TRBV20-1 combines with J gene TRBJ1-6; D unclear. The germline gives CDR1 DFQATT, CDR2 SNEGSKA (reference sequence). With 4 bases removed from V and 0 bases from J, the gap between germline ends came to 1 base. CDR3 length equals 12 residues. CDR3 region: CSANSYNSPLHF. The CDR3 DNA follows: TGCAGTGCTAACTCCTATAATTCACCCCTCCACTTT.

The chain uses TRBV5-6 and TRBJ1-5, with D tentatively TRBD1 (6 bases). Germline V lookup: CDR1 SGHDT, CDR2 YYEEEE. V was trimmed by 0 bases and J by 7 bases, leaving 11 bases between them. The CDR3 is 14 amino acids. The CDR3 reads CASSLAAGEQPQHF. CDR3 in DNA: TGTGCCAGCAGCTTGGCGGCAGGGGAACAGCCCCAGCATTTT. Looking up the rest from reference TRBV5-6 and TRBJ1-5 gives the full variable domain: DAGVTQSPTHLIKTRGQQVTLRCSPKSGHDTVSWYQQALGQGPQFIFQYYEEEERQRGNFPDRFSGHQFPNYSSELNVNALLLGDSALYLCASSLAAGEQPQHFGDGTRLSIL.

The chain combines TRBV9 with TRBJ2-7; D unclear. V lost 2 bases, J lost 3 bases, and 15 bases lay in between. Germline loops: CDR1 SGDLS, CDR2 YYNGEE. This CDR3 comprises 15 residues. The CDR3 DNA reads as TGTGCCAGCAGCGTTTCCCCCGCATGGTTCTACGAGCAGTACTTC. Amino acid sequence: CASSVSPAWFYEQYF.

The chain couples TRBV20-1 to TRBJ2-5; D remains ambiguous. This CDR3 region has 11 residues. V dropped 1 base and J dropped 5 bases, with 5 bases sitting between them. Germline CDR1 reads DFQATT; CDR2 reads SNEGSKA (reference sequence). This CDR3 reads CSARVAETQYF. The CDR3, as DNA: TGCAGTGCTAGAGTCGCGGAGACCCAGTACTTC.

This chain joins TRBV25-1 and TRBJ1-2; TRBD1 matches 9 bases. CDR3 size: 15 residues. V was pared by 4 bases and J by 4 bases, with 7 bases of the junction left unmatched. Germline V gene lookup returns CDR1 MGHDK and CDR2 SYGVNS. The chain's CDR3 is CASSADRGGIYGYTF. The CDR3 DNA is TGTGCCAGCAGTGCCGACAGGGGGGGCATCTATGGCTACACCTTC.

The V call is TRBV25-1, the J call TRBJ2-3, with 12 bases matching TRBD2. Per the germline V gene, CDR1 is MGHDK and CDR2 is SYGVNS. This CDR3 region has 15 residues. With V trimmed by 8 bases and J by 2 bases, 5 bases remained unmatched. CDR3 nucleotides: TGTGCCAGCTTGGGACTAGCGGGCCACACAGATACGCAGTATTTT. This translates into CASLGLAGHTDTQYF. Drawing the rest from reference TRBV25-1 and TRBJ2-3, the complete variable domain is EADIYQTPRYLVIGTGKKITLECSQTMGHDKMYWYQQDPGMELHLIHYSYGVNSTEKGDLSSESTVSRIRTEHFPLTLESARPSHTSQYLCASLGLAGHTDTQYFGPGTRLTVL.

The chain combines TRBV10-3 with TRBJ2-4; 12 bases fit TRBD2. This CDR3 has 17 residues. Germline V gene sequence: CDR1 ENHRY, CDR2 SYGVKD. Germline trimming cut 3 bases from V and 0 bases from J; bases unmatched to any gene: 3. The chain's CDR3 is CAISDGLAGLAKNIQYF. The CDR3 region has the DNA TGTGCCATCAGTGATGGACTAGCGGGACTAGCCAAAAACATTCAGTACTTC.

Note on this clonotype: Compared with germline, one end of the junction differs, possibly owing to a read error. The rearrangement joins TRBV7-8 to TRBJ2-3, with D maybe TRBD2 (5 bases). The CDR3 runs 11 residues. Germline V gives CDR1 SGHVS, CDR2 FQNEAQ. This CDR3 is CASSLEVFLDF. CDR3 coding DNA: TGTGCCAGCAGCTTGGAGGTTTTTTTAGATTTT.

This clonotype was found once. The CDR3 bases are TGTGCCAGCAACCGGGGGGAGGGAGGCTACACCTTC. It yields the protein CASNRGEGGYTF. This sequence joins TRBV25-1 and TRBJ1-2, with a weak D call TRBD1 (5 bases). Trimming took off 7 bases at V and 8 bases at J, with 14 bases between the two ends. This CDR3 has 12 residues. Germline loops: CDR1 MGHDK, CDR2 SYGVNS.

CDR3 in DNA: TGTGCCAGTGCGCCGGGGAGCCCTGCTCTGTTGGAGACCCAGTACTTC. This gives the protein CASAPGSPALLETQYF. The chain joins TRBV25-1 to TRBJ2-5, with a tentative D call TRBD2 (5 bases). Germline V lookup: CDR1 MGHDK, CDR2 SYGVNS. The V gene lost 9 bases and the J gene lost 5 bases, with 25 bases spanning the gap. This CDR3 spans 16 amino acids.

CDR3 loop: CASSPNGLADQFF. CDR3 sequence (DNA): TGTGCCAGCAGCCCCAACGGACTAGCGGATCAGTTCTTC. This rearrangement joins TRBV13 to TRBJ2-1; the match to TRBD2 covers 10 bases. The germline gives CDR1 PRHDT, CDR2 FYEKMQ (reference sequence). V was clipped by 5 bases and J by 13 bases; unmatched bases: 8. The CDR3 runs to 13 residues. The whole variable domain, filled in from reference TRBV13 and TRBJ2-1, reads AAGVIQSPRHLIKEKRETATLKCYPIPRHDTVYWYQQGPGQDPQFLISFYEKMQSDKGSIPDRFSAQQFSDYHSELNMSSLELGDSALYFCASSPNGLADQFFGPGTRLTVL.

The chain uses TRBV20-1 and TRBJ2-2; D is perhaps TRBD1 or TRBD2 (5 bases each). The CDR3 length is 14 residues. Germline CDR1 is DFQATT and CDR2 is SNEGSKA (reference sequence). Trimming pared 6 bases from V and 7 bases from J, leaving 18 bases between. The CDR3 here is CSAPGPPWGGELFF. DNA for the CDR3: TGCAGTGCACCGGGACCGCCTTGGGGCGGGGAGCTGTTTTTT.

The gene calls are TRBV6-2 or TRBV6-3 and TRBJ1-2; D not certain. The CDR3 length is 13 residues. Germline CDR1 is MNHEY and CDR2 is SVGEGT. V shed 0 bases and J shed 4 bases, with 6 bases lying between them. The CDR3 nucleotides are TGTGCCAGCAGTTACTCGAGTATCTATGGCTACACCTTC. Protein: CASSYSSIYGYTF.

The chain carries TRBV23-1 and TRBJ1-4; 9 bases are a match to TRBD1. TRBV23-1 is an ORF, and what it does is uncertain. With V trimmed by 6 bases and J by 2 bases, 7 bases remained unmatched. The CDR3 is 16 residues long. The CDR3 DNA sequence: TGCGCCAGCAGGTCCCGGGACAGGGACACTAATGAAAAACTGTTTTTT. It encodes CASRSRDRDTNEKLFF.

CDR3 in DNA: TGTGCCAGCAGTTACGGGGGCACTTCTTATGGCTACACCTTC. This sequence encodes CASSYGGTSYGYTF. The J gene is TRBJ1-2, the V gene TRBV6-5; tentative D call: TRBD1 (6 bases). Between the trimmed V and J ends, which lost 2 bases and 5 bases, there was a span of 12 bases. CDR3 length: 14 residues. Germline CDR1 MNHEY, CDR2 SVGAGI.

The chain joins TRBV29-1 to TRBJ1-1; D is undetermined. This CDR3 is 12 amino acids long. V was cut by 8 bases and J by 5 bases, with 15 bases left in between. Germline CDR1 and CDR2: SQVTM and ANQGSEA. The CDR3 DNA follows: TGCAGCCCACACTCGACGAGGACTGAAGCTTTCTTT. Protein product: CSPHSTRTEAFF.

V is TRBV27 and J is TRBJ2-5; 10 positions agree with TRBD2. V shed 7 bases and J 5 bases; nucleotides not matched to a gene: 7. This CDR3 is built from 14 residues. Per the germline V gene, CDR1 is MNHEY and CDR2 is SMNVEV (reference sequence). CDR3: CASNKRGGEETQYF. CDR3 nucleotide sequence: TGTGCCAGCAACAAGCGGGGGGGAGAGGAGACCCAGTACTTC.

The chain combines TRBV7-2 with TRBJ1-1; maybe TRBD1 (6 bases). This CDR3 has 15 amino acids. Trimming shortened V by 2 bases and J by 5 bases, and 15 bases separated the two germline ends. The germline V gene has CDR1 SGHTA and CDR2 FQGNSA. CDR3 in amino acids: CASSLSRGLRTEAFF. In DNA form, the CDR3 reads TGTGCCAGCAGCTTATCGCGGGGGCTGAGAACTGAAGCTTTCTTT.

The V gene is TRBV15, the J gene TRBJ1-1; a possible D gene is TRBD1 (5 bases). Germline CDR1 LNHNV, CDR2 YYDKDF (reference sequence). Trimming pared 2 bases from V and 5 bases from J, leaving 12 bases between. The CDR3 spans 14 residues. The CDR3 protein is CATSRPQGATEAFF. CDR3 nucleotide sequence: TGTGCCACCAGCAGACCCCAGGGAGCGACTGAAGCTTTCTTT.

The V and J genes are TRBV27 and TRBJ1-5; D is uncertain. There are 14 residues in the CDR3. The germline V and J ends were trimmed by 4 bases and 3 bases, with 10 bases remaining between them. Germline loops: CDR1 MNHEY, CDR2 SMNVEV (reference sequence). The CDR3 DNA reads TGTGCCAGCAGTTATGTAGGAAACAATCAGCCCCAGCATTTT. This gives the protein CASSYVGNNQPQHF.

This chain joins TRBV6-6 and TRBJ2-3, with D perhaps matching TRBD2 (7 bases). Trimming removed 8 bases from V and 0 bases from J, with 15 bases in between. The V gene's germline CDR1 is MNHNY and CDR2 SVGAGI (reference sequence). The CDR3 sequence is 15 residues long. The CDR3 sequence: CASRGARVSTDTQYF. The DNA for the CDR3 is TGTGCCAGCCGGGGGGCCCGCGTTAGCACAGATACGCAGTATTTT.